Listed below are T cell receptor beta chains from one sample, sequenced in a study of monozygotic twins with cystic fibrosis. This table comes from immunoSEQ multiplex PCR, and its TCRdb copy is limited to in-frame clones, with some not included. This sample has tens of thousands of clones; approximately 97% occur once, and the top ten carry 0.15% to 0.2%. Input material: blood. These receptors originate from a girl aged 2-15 years with cystic fibrosis. Both conserved end residues are part of each CDR3.

j_call v_call cdr3_aa
TRBJ2-7 TRBV5-4 CASSWGVAGDGYEQYF
TRBJ1-4 TRBV6-6 CASSYVDRGREKLFF
TRBJ2-5 TRBV29-1 CSVAASGSGGTQYF
TRBJ2-3 TRBV18 CASSPVDRGLTDTQYF
TRBJ2-7 TRBV10-2 CASSTSGSTYEQYF
TRBJ1-1 TRBV10-2 CASKPGAGTEAFF
TRBJ1-2 TRBV27 CASSLGRQGFGYTF
TRBJ2-5 TRBV2 CASSEDQPGTQYF
TRBJ2-1 TRBV2 CASLTSGRNNEQFF
TRBJ2-1 TRBV6-6 CASREGSGVIYNEQFF
TRBJ2-1 TRBV27 CASSGLSYNEQFF
TRBJ2-3 TRBV5-1 CASSISGGTSTDTQYF